The source of this T cell receptor (beta chain) is a study of a mutant IDH1 vaccine in newly diagnosed glioma. Some clones are missing from TCRdb's copy, which holds only in-frame ones; the method was immunoSEQ multiplex PCR. The table records some 87,000 clones, over 75% of them present only once. Noted time point: week 47, end of study. Each vaccine dose was 300 ug of mutant IDH1 20-mer peptide, with topical imiquimod. New astrocytomas of WHO grade 3 or 4 that were IDH1-mutant and ATRX-lost were found in the donors. This clone was detected only once. Its antigen is undetermined. The V segment lost 8 bases and the J segment 7 bases; nucleotides outside the gene matches: 11. The CDR3 runs to 13 residues. Per germline, CDR1 SNHLY and CDR2 FYNNEI.

This TCR was sampled from a middle-aged man with glioma. The sequencing used PBMCs, collected from a glioma patient whose treatment included an IDH1 peptide vaccine. The chain has TRBV2 and TRBJ2-7, with 7 bases that match TRBD1. The CDR3 nucleotides read TGTGCCAGCGCCCGGGACAGAGCCTTGGAGCAGTACTTC. It encodes CASARDRALEQYF.